These 28 T cell receptor beta chains share one sample of origin, sequenced in a study of regulatory T cells in long-lasting Graves disease. Investigators prepared the TCR beta libraries by applying iRepertoire HTBI primers and Arm-PCR of CDR3 regions. TCRdb re-analysed the multiplex PCR reads in MiXCR, keeping a single row per CDR3 protein. This table holds around 500,000 distinct CDR3 sequences, about 13% found once. As for time point: newly diagnosed GD, antithyroid drugs for less than 3 months. The TCR library was prepared using RNA isolated from PBMCs. These sequences were also reported in another study, on T cells in Graves' hyperthyroidism and ophthalmopathy.

Sequencing was performed on peripheral blood mononuclear cells (PBMCs), taken at new diagnosis, from a patient treated with antithyroid drugs. The source is a young man with Graves disease.

This clonotype was found many times. The chain recombines TRBV4-1 with TRBJ2-7, with a weak D call TRBD2 (6 bases). The CDR3 is 15 amino acids. CDR1 MGHRA and CDR2 YSYEKL come from the germline V gene. Trimming shortened V by 1 base and J by 0 bases, and 10 bases separated the two germline ends. DNA for the CDR3: TGCGCCAGCAGCCAAGTCGGGGGACTCTCCTACGAGCAGTACTTC. This gives the protein CASSQVGGLSYEQYF.

This clonotype was counted ten times or more. The chain recombines TRBV27 with TRBJ2-7; TRBD2 matches at 8 bases. Germline V gives CDR1 MNHEY, CDR2 SMNVEV (reference sequence). The CDR3 runs to 15 residues. The J segment lost 4 bases and the V segment lost 3 bases, leaving 8 bases of the junction unmatched. CDR3: CASSLTLAVPYEQYF. Here the CDR3 DNA reads TGTGCCAGCAGTTTGACACTAGCGGTTCCTTACGAGCAGTACTTC.

This clonotype was seen repeatedly, ten times or more. The rearrangement links TRBV28 to TRBJ2-7; 12 nucleotides align to TRBD2. The CDR3 runs 15 residues. V was clipped by 4 bases and J by 2 bases; unmatched bases: 3. Germline assignment: CDR1 MDHEN and CDR2 SYDVKM. The CDR3 region has the DNA TGTGCCAGCAGTTCCCGGACTAGCGGGACCTACGAGCAGTACTTC. Protein: CASSSRTSGTYEQYF. The variable domain in full, with the rest retrieved from reference TRBV28 and TRBJ2-7, is DVKVTQSSRYLVKRTGEKVFLECVQDMDHENMFWYRQDPGLGLRLIYFSYDVKMKEKGDIPEGYSVSREKKERFSLILESASTNQTSMYLCASSSRTSGTYEQYFGPGTRLTVT.

The chain joins TRBV4-2 to TRBJ1-4, with TRBD1 as a possible D gene (5 bases). The CDR3 covers 15 residues. The germline V gene encodes CDR1 LGHNA and CDR2 YNFKEQ. Trimming removed 4 bases at V and 6 bases at J, with 15 bases between. Here the CDR3 DNA reads TGTGCCAGCAGCCGGACCCAGGGAGTGGATGAAAAACTGTTTTTT. Amino acid sequence: CASSRTQGVDEKLFF.

This clonotype was observed many times. This chain joins TRBV12-3 or TRBV12-4 and TRBJ1-4, with unresolved D. This CDR3 has 16 amino acids. V dropped 0 bases and J dropped 7 bases, with 15 bases sitting between them. The CDR3 protein is CASSLALWSSGEKLFF. In nucleotides, the CDR3 is TGTGCCAGCAGTTTAGCGCTCTGGAGTAGTGGTGAAAAACTGTTTTTT.

The V gene is TRBV7-9, the J gene TRBJ1-3; D is unresolved. Per the germline V gene, CDR1 is SEHNR and CDR2 is FQNEAQ (reference sequence). The CDR3 is 17 amino acids. Trimming pared 5 bases from V and 0 bases from J, leaving 17 bases between. CDR3 amino acids: CASSLRTPKSSGNTIYF. The CDR3 nucleotides are TGTGCCAGCAGCCTCAGGACGCCTAAGAGCTCTGGAAACACCATATATTTT.

In this sample, this clonotype turned up a few times. The V and J genes are TRBV13 and TRBJ2-1; 7 bases match TRBD2. This CDR3 is 18 amino acids long. The V and J ends lost 5 bases and 6 bases, in that order; junction bases with no gene match: 19. The germline V gene encodes CDR1 PRHDT and CDR2 FYEKMQ (reference sequence). The CDR3 loop reads CASSPPQASGPYSNEQFF. DNA for the CDR3: TGTGCCAGCAGCCCTCCGCAGGCTAGCGGCCCTTATTCCAATGAGCAGTTCTTC.

On this clonotype itself: A much larger clonotype is one base distant, so this may be a read error. The chain has TRBV12-3 or TRBV12-4 and TRBJ1-6; D perhaps matches TRBD1 (5 bases). The CDR3 contains 13 residues. Trimming left V 6 bases short and J 8 bases short, with 11 bases between. CDR3 residues: CASRRGGDSPLHF. CDR3 nucleotides: TGTGCCAGCAGGAGGGGTGGGGATTCACCCCTCCACTTT.

This chain connects TRBV12-3 or TRBV12-4 to TRBJ1-1; the match to TRBD1 covers 9 bases. Trimming took 6 bases from V and 6 from J; bases not matched to a gene: 11. The CDR3 totals 15 residues. CDR3 bases: TGTGCCAGCAGGGGACAGGGACGAACGGGGCCTGAAGCTTTCTTT. This translates into CASRGQGRTGPEAFF.

This clonotype was detected a few times. V and J are TRBV18 and TRBJ2-7; 8 bases line up with TRBD1. The CDR3 is made up of 14 amino acids. CDR1 is KGHSH and CDR2 is LQKENI in the germline V gene. V trimming: 5 bases; J trimming: 6 bases; junction bases outside the gene matches: 9. Here the CDR3 DNA reads TGTGCCAGCTCAGTGAGCCGACAGGGGAGCGAGCAGTACTTC. Amino acid sequence: CASSVSRQGSEQYF.

This clonotype appeared a few times. V usage is TRBV5-6 and J usage is TRBJ2-1; TRBD2 matches at 14 bases. The CDR3 sequence is 18 residues long. V lost 3 bases and J lost 7; bases outside the gene matches: 12. Per germline, CDR1 SGHDT and CDR2 YYEEEE. The CDR3 protein is CASSYQGTSGRGRNEQFF. The DNA for the CDR3 is TGTGCCAGCAGCTACCAAGGGACTAGCGGGAGAGGGCGAAATGAGCAGTTCTTC.

This clonotype showed up many times. V usage is TRBV6-2 or TRBV6-3 and J usage is TRBJ2-3; 11 positions match TRBD2. Germline assignment: CDR1 MNHEY and CDR2 SVGEGT. The CDR3 runs 15 residues. V was clipped by 5 bases and J by 4 bases; unmatched bases: 5. CDR3 loop: CASSPGTSGPDTQYF. The CDR3 DNA reads TGTGCCAGCAGTCCCGGGACTAGCGGTCCAGATACGCAGTATTTT.

This clonotype was observed a few times. This chain joins TRBV2 and TRBJ1-1; no clear D gene. The V end was cut by 1 base, the J end by 3 bases, with 12 bases between. The CDR3 covers 15 residues. Germline V gene sequence: CDR1 SNHLY, CDR2 FYNNEI. The CDR3 reads CASSEGFGGYTEAFF. In DNA form, the CDR3 reads TGTGCCAGCAGTGAAGGGTTTGGTGGATACACTGAAGCTTTCTTT.

This clonotype was counted ten times or more. J is TRBJ2-1 and V is TRBV20-1; D uncertain. V gave up 6 bases and J gave up 9 bases, with 12 bases separating them. This CDR3 spans 11 amino acids. From germline, CDR1 is DFQATT and CDR2 SNEGSKA (reference sequence). CDR3 loop: CSAVHGPEQFF. For the CDR3, the DNA is TGCAGTGCCGTACACGGGCCTGAGCAGTTCTTC.

Note on this clonotype: Since a much larger clone is just one base distant, this may be a read error. The V gene is TRBV18, the J gene TRBJ1-1; D unclear. There are 13 residues in the CDR3. Germline loops: CDR1 KGHSH, CDR2 LQKENI. Trimming cost V 3 bases and J 6 bases, with 11 bases left between them. The CDR3 sequence: CASSPRQLAEAFF. For the CDR3, the DNA is TGTGCCAGCTCACCTCGGCAGCTCGCTGAAGCTTTCTTT.

This clonotype was counted at least ten times. The chain recombines TRBV20-1 with TRBJ2-1; D is perhaps TRBD1 or TRBD2 (5 bases each). Germline V gives CDR1 DFQATT, CDR2 SNEGSKA (reference sequence). With 8 bases removed from V and 4 bases from J, the gap between germline ends came to 18 bases. CDR3 length equals 14 residues. The CDR3 reads CSYESGTHYNEQFF. For the CDR3, the DNA is TGCAGTTACGAGTCCGGGACCCATTACAATGAGCAGTTCTTC.

The gene calls are TRBV30 and TRBJ1-5; TRBD1 matches 9 bases. The CDR3 runs to 18 residues. Germline V gene sequence: CDR1 GTSNPN, CDR2 SVGIG (reference sequence). Germline trimming cut 2 bases from V and 2 bases from J; bases unmatched to any gene: 13. Here the CDR3 DNA reads TGTGCCTGGAGTACAGGGACAGGGAGGTTTGATGGCAATCAGCCCCAGCATTTT. Translation: CAWSTGTGRFDGNQPQHF.

This clonotype has ten or more counts. The chain is built from TRBV5-6 and TRBJ1-2; 8 bases fit TRBD1. Germline V gene sequence: CDR1 SGHDT, CDR2 YYEEEE. Germline trimming cut 3 bases from V and 7 bases from J; bases unmatched to any gene: 5. There are 13 residues in the CDR3. This CDR3 is CASSYDRGLGYTF. The CDR3 DNA follows: TGTGCCAGCAGCTACGACAGGGGACTTGGCTACACCTTC.

This clonotype showed up many times. The chain carries TRBV12-5 and TRBJ1-3; D is ambiguous. The CDR3 is 14 residues long. Germline CDR1 LGHNT, CDR2 FRNRAP. V gave up 0 bases and J gave up 8 bases, with 11 bases separating them. CDR3 protein: CASGLVDRPDTIYF. The CDR3 DNA is TGTGCTAGTGGTTTGGTAGACCGCCCGGACACCATATATTTT.

This clonotype has more than one count but fewer than ten. The chain combines TRBV30 with TRBJ1-2; weak D call: TRBD1 (5 bases). Trimming pared 4 bases from V and 8 bases from J, leaving 20 bases between. The CDR3 runs 14 residues. Per germline, CDR1 GTSNPN and CDR2 SVGIG (reference sequence). The chain's CDR3 is CAWTVHSGEGGYTF. CDR3 in DNA: TGTGCCTGGACCGTACATTCCGGGGAGGGGGGCTACACCTTC.

This clonotype was seen ten or more times. The rearrangement joins TRBV18 to TRBJ2-1; D is uncertain. CDR1 KGHSH and CDR2 LQKENI come from the germline V gene. CDR3 size: 13 residues. V lost 6 bases and J 12 bases, leaving 18 bases between the germline ends. CDR3 sequence: CASSDGRVFTQFF. Written as DNA, the CDR3 is TGTGCCAGCTCGGACGGACGGGTTTTCACGCAGTTCTTC.

This clonotype was observed many times. The genes are TRBV6-1 and TRBJ2-7; no reliable D call. Germline loops: CDR1 MNHNS, CDR2 SASEGT. There are 12 residues in the CDR3. Trimming stripped 6 bases from V and 3 bases from J, with 9 bases between. The DNA of the CDR3 is TGTGCCAGCAGGGGTGAGGTCTACGAGCAGTACTTC. Amino acid sequence: CASRGEVYEQYF.

This clonotype was seen more than once but under ten times. The chain joins TRBV7-9 to TRBJ1-6; D remains ambiguous. Per germline, CDR1 SEHNR and CDR2 FQNEAQ (reference sequence). CDR3 size: 15 residues. Trimming cost V 1 base and J 5 bases, with 9 bases left between them. The DNA of the CDR3 is TGTGCCAGCAGCTTAGTAAAGGGAGATAATTCACCCCTCCACTTT. It is translated as CASSLVKGDNSPLHF. Looking up the rest from reference TRBV7-9 and TRBJ1-6 gives the full variable domain: DTGVSQNPRHKITKRGQNVTFRCDPISEHNRLYWYRQTLGQGPEFLTYFQNEAQLEKSRLLSDRFSAERPKGSFSTLEIQRTEQGDSAMYLCASSLVKGDNSPLHFGNGTRLTVT.

Details on this clonotype: A much more abundant neighbour one base away suggests this may be a read error. V gene TRBV11-2 combines with J gene TRBJ2-1, with D possibly being TRBD2 (5 bases). The V gene's germline CDR1 is SGHAT and CDR2 FQNNGV. This CDR3 has 13 residues. The CDR3 nucleotides are TGTGCCAGCAGCTTAGGGACTTGGAATGAGCAGCTCTTC. Protein product: CASSLGTWNEQLF.

This clonotype was detected ten times or more. V and J are TRBV5-1 and TRBJ1-1, with unresolved D. There are 14 residues in the CDR3. CDR1 and CDR2 (germline): SGHRS, YFSETQ. Trimming removed 0 bases from V and 1 base from J, with 7 bases in between. The CDR3 bases are TGCGCCAGCAGCTTGGAGGAGGCGAACACTGAAGCTTTCTTT. Amino acids: CASSLEEANTEAFF.

The chain recombines TRBV19 with TRBJ2-1; the match to TRBD2 covers 10 bases. Per germline, CDR1 LNHDA and CDR2 SQIVND (reference sequence). This CDR3 comprises 16 residues. V was clipped by 9 bases and J by 0 bases; unmatched bases: 8. The CDR3 reads CASQSGRVSSYNEQFF. DNA for the CDR3: TGTGCCAGCCAAAGCGGGAGGGTAAGCTCCTACAATGAGCAGTTCTTC. The whole variable domain, filled in from reference TRBV19 and TRBJ2-1, reads DGGITQSPKYLFRKEGQNVTLSCEQNLNHDAMYWYRQDPGQGLRLIYYSQIVNDFQKGDIAEGYSVSREKKESFPLTVTSAQKNPTAFYLCASQSGRVSSYNEQFFGPGTRLTVL.

The J gene is TRBJ2-1, the V gene TRBV13; D possibly corresponds to TRBD2 (5 bases). CDR3 length: 15 amino acids. Germline V gives CDR1 PRHDT, CDR2 FYEKMQ (reference sequence). V lost 5 bases to trimming and J lost 0 bases, with 11 bases between them. The chain's CDR3 is CASSVRGFSYNEQFF. DNA of the CDR3: TGTGCCAGCAGCGTCCGAGGGTTCTCCTACAATGAGCAGTTCTTC.

The sample holds many counts of this clonotype. The rearrangement joins TRBV7-2 to TRBJ2-1, with 10 bases fitting TRBD2. CDR1 is SGHTA and CDR2 is FQGNSA in the germline V gene. The J segment lost 7 bases and the V segment lost 4 bases, leaving 7 bases of the junction unmatched. This CDR3 is built from 15 residues. In DNA, the CDR3 is TGTGCCAGCAGCTCGACAGCGGGAGGGTTAAATGAGCAGTTCTTC. Translating it yields CASSSTAGGLNEQFF.